The clone carrying this TCR beta chain was picked up many times. What it binds is not known. This sample was included in a study of T-cell reconstitution after alpha-beta-depleted transplantation in children. General study results and limits: Newly produced T cells mostly accounted for T-cell counts and diversity one year post-transplant. The high TCRbeta diversity at day 60 in some patients came from surviving recipient T cells and thymic progenitors. In patients about two months after transplant, alpha-beta T cells reportedly arose from several hundred expanded graft clones.

It was with unique molecular identifiers that the TCRbeta library was prepared. TCRdb used MiXCR to reprocess the PCR reads, holding one entry per CDR3 protein. The table lists fewer than 350,000 distinct CDR3 sequences, 11% of them singletons, with roughly a quarter in the top ten. This CDR3 region has 13 residues. CDR1 is SGHNT, CDR2 YENEEA, per germline. V gave up 0 bases and J gave up 13 bases, with 13 bases separating them. The gene calls are TRBV11-3 and TRBJ2-1; no firm D call. The sequenced sample was peripheral blood, obtained 180 days after TCRalphabeta/CD19-depleted stem cell transplant. The receptor was derived from a male patient under 10 years old who had a stem cell transplant for chronic granulomatous disease, so the T cells may come from the graft donor. The CDR3 loop reads CASSLDLAGSQFF. For the CDR3, the DNA is TGTGCCAGCAGCTTAGATCTTGCAGGTAGCCAGTTCTTC.